These T cell receptor beta chains were read from a single sample in a study of T-cell reconstitution after alpha-beta-depleted transplantation in children. TCRdb reanalysed the PCR reads using MiXCR and keeps one entry per CDR3 protein. The data hold 200,000 to 300,000 distinct CDR3 sequences, with about 23% observed a single time. This specimen was PBMCs, taken before TCRalphabeta/CD19-depleted stem cell transplant. The receptor source for this set is a girl aged 2 to 9 with Fanconi anemia, due to receive a stem cell transplant. Both conserved end residues are part of each CDR3. Each record gives: D gene, V gene, clone size, J gene, CDR3 DNA, CDR3 protein. D genes are given only for firm matches. Only part of the rows carry a size: once, few, many, or a class if the clone is expanded.

D gene: TRBD1
V gene: TRBV5-5
clone size: -
J gene: TRBJ2-2
CDR3 DNA: TGTGCCAGCAGCACCGCTTACAGGGGGCAAACCGGGGAGCTGTTTTTT
CDR3 protein: CASSTAYRGQTGELFF

D gene: -
V gene: TRBV20-1
clone size: -
J gene: TRBJ2-1
CDR3 DNA: TGCAGTGCTAGAGAGGCTACTCAGAGCTCCTACAATGAGCAGTTCTTC
CDR3 protein: CSAREATQSSYNEQFF

D gene: TRBD2
V gene: TRBV3-1
clone size: -
J gene: TRBJ2-7
CDR3 DNA: TGTGCCAGCAGCCAAGATCGAATGGGGACTAGCCCCATCTACGAGCAGTACTTC
CDR3 protein: CASSQDRMGTSPIYEQYF

D gene: -
V gene: TRBV7-1
clone size: -
J gene: TRBJ2-7
CDR3 DNA: TGTGCCAGCAGCTTCACCCCTGAGCAGTACTTC
CDR3 protein: CASSFTPEQYF

D gene: -
V gene: TRBV12-3/TRBV12-4
clone size: many
J gene: TRBJ1-6
CDR3 DNA: TGTGCCAGCAGTTTGAGAGAGTATAATTCACCCCTCCACTTT
CDR3 protein: CASSLREYNSPLHF

D gene: -
V gene: TRBV29-1
clone size: few
J gene: TRBJ2-4
CDR3 DNA: TGCAGCGTTGTGTCAGCCAAAAACATTCAGTACTTC
CDR3 protein: CSVVSAKNIQYF

D gene: TRBD2
V gene: TRBV7-2
clone size: -
J gene: TRBJ2-7
CDR3 DNA: TGTGCCAGCAGCCGAGATGGGACTACCGGGAACGAGCAGTACTTC
CDR3 protein: CASSRDGTTGNEQYF

D gene: -
V gene: TRBV6-5
clone size: -
J gene: TRBJ2-3
CDR3 DNA: TGTGCCAGCAGTTTCTCGGCCGCGGATACGCAGTATTTT
CDR3 protein: CASSFSAADTQYF

D gene: -
V gene: TRBV20-1
clone size: many
J gene: TRBJ1-2
CDR3 DNA: TGCAGTGCTAGGCGTAGGGGCTATGGCTACACCTTC
CDR3 protein: CSARRRGYGYTF

D gene: TRBD1
V gene: TRBV5-1
clone size: -
J gene: TRBJ2-7
CDR3 DNA: TGCGCCAGCAGCCCAGGACAGGTTATTCGCGACGAGCAGTACTTC
CDR3 protein: CASSPGQVIRDEQYF

D gene: -
V gene: TRBV20-1
clone size: -
J gene: TRBJ2-7
CDR3 DNA: TGCAGTGCTGAGCGGGTGTACGAGCAGTACTTC
CDR3 protein: CSAERVYEQYF

D gene: -
V gene: TRBV29-1
clone size: many
J gene: TRBJ2-7
CDR3 DNA: TGCAGCGTTGCACCAGGGGCAGACGAGCAGTACTTC
CDR3 protein: CSVAPGADEQYF

D gene: TRBD1
V gene: TRBV4-1
clone size: once
J gene: TRBJ2-1
CDR3 DNA: TGCGCCAGCAGGGGGCTTGGGACAGGGTTCTACAATGAGCAGTTCTTC
CDR3 protein: CASRGLGTGFYNEQFF

D gene: -
V gene: TRBV25-1
clone size: few
J gene: TRBJ2-7
CDR3 DNA: TGTGCCAGCAGTGAATCGGGCGGGGTCACCTACGAGCAGTACTTC
CDR3 protein: CASSESGGVTYEQYF

D gene: -
V gene: TRBV9
clone size: few
J gene: TRBJ2-1
CDR3 DNA: TGTGCCAGCAGCGTAGCGGGGAACTCCTACAATGAGCAGTTCTTC
CDR3 protein: CASSVAGNSYNEQFF

D gene: -
V gene: TRBV28
clone size: few
J gene: TRBJ2-5
CDR3 DNA: TGTGCCAGCAGTGAACCGACAGACTTCCAAGAGACCCAGTACTTC
CDR3 protein: CASSEPTDFQETQYF

D gene: TRBD1
V gene: TRBV29-1
clone size: many
J gene: TRBJ1-1
CDR3 DNA: TGCAGCGTTGGGGGGACAGGGGCGACTGAAGCTTTCTTT
CDR3 protein: CSVGGTGATEAFF

D gene: -
V gene: TRBV20-1
clone size: many
J gene: TRBJ1-3
CDR3 DNA: TGCAGTGCCTCTCTGGGACCGCTCTCTGGAAACACCATATATTTT
CDR3 protein: CSASLGPLSGNTIYF

D gene: -
V gene: TRBV6-5
clone size: many
J gene: TRBJ2-3
CDR3 DNA: TGTGCCAGCAGTTTTCTAATGGGGGGCACAGATACGCAGTATTTT
CDR3 protein: CASSFLMGGTDTQYF

D gene: -
V gene: TRBV4-2
clone size: many
J gene: TRBJ2-1
CDR3 DNA: TGTGCCAGCAGCCAAGCGCAGGGCCCCTACAATGAGCAGTTCTTC
CDR3 protein: CASSQAQGPYNEQFF

D gene: -
V gene: TRBV20-1
clone size: -
J gene: TRBJ2-7
CDR3 DNA: TGCAGTGCCGGGAGGGGGCCCAGGAGCTCCTACGAGCAGTACTTC
CDR3 protein: CSAGRGPRSSYEQYF

D gene: -
V gene: TRBV5-1
clone size: few
J gene: TRBJ2-2
CDR3 DNA: TGCGCCAGCAGCCGACCGTTCCCCGGGGAGCTGTTTTTT
CDR3 protein: CASSRPFPGELFF

D gene: -
V gene: TRBV29-1
clone size: many
J gene: TRBJ1-1
CDR3 DNA: TGCAGCGTTGCTCAAGGAGATGAAGCTTTCTTT
CDR3 protein: CSVAQGDEAFF

D gene: TRBD2
V gene: TRBV4-2
clone size: -
J gene: TRBJ2-1
CDR3 DNA: TGTGCCAGCAGCCCTAGGGGGAGATCGGGACTAGACTCAACGAGCTCCTACAATGAGCAGTTCTTC
CDR3 protein: CASSPRGRSGLDSTSSYNEQFF

D gene: -
V gene: TRBV29-1
clone size: many
J gene: TRBJ2-7
CDR3 DNA: TGCAGCGTTGAAGATCGGAAGGTGGGTCGGGACTTTTTCACCTACGAGCAGTACTTC
CDR3 protein: CSVEDRKVGRDFFTYEQYF